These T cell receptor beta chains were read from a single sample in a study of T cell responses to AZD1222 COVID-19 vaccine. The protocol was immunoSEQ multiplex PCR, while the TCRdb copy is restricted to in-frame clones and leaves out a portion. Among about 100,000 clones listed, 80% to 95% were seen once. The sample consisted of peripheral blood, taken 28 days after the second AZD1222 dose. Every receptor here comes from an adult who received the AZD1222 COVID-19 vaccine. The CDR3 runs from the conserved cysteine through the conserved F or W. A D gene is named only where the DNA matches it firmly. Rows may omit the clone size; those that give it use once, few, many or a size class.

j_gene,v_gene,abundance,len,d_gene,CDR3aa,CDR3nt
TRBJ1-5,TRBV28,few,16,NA,CASSSSSGGSNQPQHF,TGTGCCAGCAGCTCTAGTTCTGGGGGGAGCAATCAGCCCCAGCATTTT
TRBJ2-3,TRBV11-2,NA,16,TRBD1,CASSGRQGEITDTQYF,TGTGCCAGCAGCGGGCGACAGGGGGAGATCACAGATACGCAGTATTTT
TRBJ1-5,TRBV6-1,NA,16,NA,CASSGLYGAWGQPQHF,TGTGCCAGCAGTGGGTTGTATGGGGCGTGGGGTCAGCCCCAGCATTTT
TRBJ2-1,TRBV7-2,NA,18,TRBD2,CASSLPGLAGGGRDEQFF,TGTGCCAGCAGCTTACCGGGACTAGCGGGAGGAGGGAGGGATGAGCAGTTCTTC
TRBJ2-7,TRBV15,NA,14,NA,CATSGGLNPDEQYF,TGTGCCACCAGCGGGGGGCTGAACCCCGACGAGCAGTACTTC
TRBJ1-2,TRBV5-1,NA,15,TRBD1,CASSLGQGGIYGYTF,TGCGCCAGCAGTCTAGGACAGGGGGGGATCTATGGCTACACCTTC
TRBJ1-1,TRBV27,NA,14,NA,CASSRELGGTEAFF,TGTGCCAGCAGTCGAGAGTTGGGAGGGACTGAAGCTTTCTTT
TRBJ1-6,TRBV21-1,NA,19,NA,CASSLPRGGGDIMDSPLHF,TGTGCCAGCTCGCTACCTCGGGGTGGTGGGGACATCATGGATTCACCCCTCCACTTT
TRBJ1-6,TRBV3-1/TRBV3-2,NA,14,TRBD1,CASSHGDRNSPLHF,TGTGCCAGCAGCCATGGGGACAGGAATTCACCCCTCCACTTT
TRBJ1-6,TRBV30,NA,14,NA,CAWRVLRTDSPLHF,TGTGCCTGGAGAGTGCTCCGGACGGATTCACCCCTCCACTTT
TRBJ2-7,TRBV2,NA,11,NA,CASTVGGEQYF,TGTGCCAGCACCGTGGGAGGCGAGCAGTACTTC
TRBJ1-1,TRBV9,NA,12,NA,CASSPVVTEAFF,TGTGCCAGCAGCCCAGTGGTCACTGAAGCTTTCTTT
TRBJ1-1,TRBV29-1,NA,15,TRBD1,CSVEGTGLFGAEAFF,TGCAGCGTTGAAGGGACAGGGCTCTTCGGGGCTGAAGCTTTCTTT
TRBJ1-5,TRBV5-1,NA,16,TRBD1,CASSSGQDYSNQPQHF,TGCGCCAGCAGCTCGGGACAGGATTATAGCAATCAGCCCCAGCATTTT
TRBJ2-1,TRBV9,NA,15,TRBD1,CASSPPPGQDHEQFF,TGTGCCAGCAGCCCACCGCCGGGACAGGATCATGAGCAGTTCTTC
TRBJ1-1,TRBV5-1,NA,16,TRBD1,CASSLGPGTGTSEAFF,TGCGCCAGCAGCTTGGGGCCCGGGACAGGGACCTCTGAAGCTTTCTTT
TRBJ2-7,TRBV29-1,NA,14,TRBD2,CSALLAGGPGEQYF,TGCAGCGCCCTCTTAGCGGGAGGGCCGGGGGAGCAGTACTTC
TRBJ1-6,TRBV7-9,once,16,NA,CASSPRRGRLHSPLHF,TGTGCCAGCAGCCCCAGACGGGGAAGACTGCATTCACCCCTCCACTTT
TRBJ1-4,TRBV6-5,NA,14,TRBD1,CASSSDRGREKLFF,TGTGCCAGCAGTTCGGACAGGGGGCGCGAAAAACTGTTTTTT
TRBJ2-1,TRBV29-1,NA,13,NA,CSVEKGGYNEQFF,TGCAGCGTTGAAAAAGGCGGCTACAATGAGCAGTTCTTC
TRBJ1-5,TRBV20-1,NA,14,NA,CSASPLGSYQPQHF,TGCAGTGCTAGTCCCCTGGGCAGTTATCAGCCCCAGCATTTT
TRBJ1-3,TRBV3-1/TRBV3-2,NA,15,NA,CASSQDPGSGNTIYF,TGTGCCAGCAGCCAAGATCCCGGGAGTGGAAACACCATATATTTT
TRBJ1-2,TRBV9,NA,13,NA,CASSVEWGEGYTF,TGTGCCAGCAGCGTGGAATGGGGGGAAGGCTACACCTTC
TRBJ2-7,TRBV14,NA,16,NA,CASSQEQGDFSYEQYF,TGTGCCAGCAGCCAAGAACAAGGGGACTTCAGCTACGAGCAGTACTTC
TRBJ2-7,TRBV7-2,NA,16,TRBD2,CASSSDLAGAAYEQYF,TGTGCCAGCAGCTCCGACCTAGCGGGAGCCGCCTACGAGCAGTACTTC
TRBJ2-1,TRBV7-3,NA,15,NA,CASSFSRGSYNEQFF,TGTGCCAGCAGCTTCTCTCGCGGTTCCTACAATGAGCAGTTCTTC
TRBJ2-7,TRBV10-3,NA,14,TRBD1,CAISEFRDRDEQYF,TGTGCCATCAGTGAGTTCCGGGACAGGGACGAGCAGTACTTC
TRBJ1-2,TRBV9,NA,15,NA,CASSALGDLWDGYTF,TGTGCCAGCAGCGCCTTGGGGGACCTTTGGGATGGCTACACCTTC
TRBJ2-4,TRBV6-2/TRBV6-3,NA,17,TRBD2,CASSGTSGGGTKNIQYF,TGTGCCAGCAGTGGGACTAGCGGGGGGGGTACCAAAAACATTCAGTACTTC
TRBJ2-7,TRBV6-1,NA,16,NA,CASSALGGHSPSEQYF,TGTGCCAGCAGTGCCCTAGGGGGACACTCCCCAAGCGAGCAGTACTTC
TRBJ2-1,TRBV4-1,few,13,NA,CASSLLSSEEQFF,TGCGCCAGCAGCCTCCTCTCTTCGGAAGAGCAGTTCTTC
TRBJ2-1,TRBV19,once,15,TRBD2,CASSIGLAGVNEQFF,TGTGCCAGTAGTATAGGGCTAGCGGGAGTCAATGAGCAGTTCTTC
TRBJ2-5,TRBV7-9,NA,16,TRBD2,CASSLSSGGPEETQYF,TGTGCCAGCAGCTTATCCAGCGGGGGGCCCGAAGAGACCCAGTACTTC
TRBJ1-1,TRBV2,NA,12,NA,CASTGSITEAFF,TGTGCCAGCACGGGAAGTATCACTGAAGCTTTCTTT
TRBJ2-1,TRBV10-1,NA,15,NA,CASGRGPPPYNEQFF,TGCGCCAGCGGACGGGGACCCCCCCCCTACAATGAGCAGTTCTTC
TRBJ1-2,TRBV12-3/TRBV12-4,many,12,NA,CASSPGAYGYTF,TGTGCCAGCAGCCCCGGGGCCTATGGCTACACCTTC
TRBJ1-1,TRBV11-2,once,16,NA,CASSFTIDWGNTEAFF,TGTGCCAGCAGCTTCACGATTGACTGGGGGAACACTGAAGCTTTCTTT
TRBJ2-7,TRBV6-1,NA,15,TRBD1,CASSEQAGGSYEQYF,TGTGCCAGCAGTGAACAGGCAGGGGGCTCCTACGAGCAGTACTTC
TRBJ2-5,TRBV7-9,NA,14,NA,CASSLDGIQETQYF,TGTGCCAGCAGCTTAGACGGGATACAAGAGACCCAGTACTTC
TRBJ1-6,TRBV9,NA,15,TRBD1,CASSVGGQGGSPLHF,TGTGCCAGCAGCGTAGGGGGACAGGGTGGCTCACCCCTCCACTTT
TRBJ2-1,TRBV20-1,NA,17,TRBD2,CSASSPPLAGAYNEQFF,TGCAGTGCTAGTTCCCCCCCTCTAGCGGGAGCCTACAATGAGCAGTTCTTC
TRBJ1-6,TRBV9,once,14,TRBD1,CASTPGQGDSPLHF,TGTGCCAGCACCCCAGGACAGGGAGATTCACCCCTCCACTTT
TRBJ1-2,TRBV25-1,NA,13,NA,CASSPGPTYGYTF,TGTGCCAGCAGTCCGGGACCTACATATGGCTACACCTTC
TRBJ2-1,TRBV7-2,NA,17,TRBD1,CASSSRPGTGVNNEQFF,TGTGCCAGCAGCTCGCGCCCTGGGACAGGGGTAAACAATGAGCAGTTCTTC
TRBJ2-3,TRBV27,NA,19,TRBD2,CASSPLPPTSGSRADTQYF,TGTGCCAGCAGTCCTCTACCCCCGACTAGCGGGAGCCGTGCAGATACGCAGTATTTT
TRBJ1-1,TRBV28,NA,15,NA,CAGTPTGQGNTEAFF,TGTGCCGGAACCCCCACGGGGCAGGGGAACACTGAAGCTTTCTTT
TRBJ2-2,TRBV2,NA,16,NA,CASSVVRAGSTGELFF,TGTGCCAGCAGTGTCGTCAGGGCGGGGAGCACCGGGGAGCTGTTTTTT
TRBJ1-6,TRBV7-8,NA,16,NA,CASSLGGQLYNSPLHF,TGTGCCAGCAGCTTAGGCGGCCAGCTGTATAATTCACCCCTCCACTTT
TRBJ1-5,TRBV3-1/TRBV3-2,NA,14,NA,CASSQGHGHRPQHF,TGTGCCAGCAGCCAAGGACATGGGCACCGGCCCCAGCATTTT
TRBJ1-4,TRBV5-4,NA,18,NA,CASSNKVGTGTMNEKLFF,TGTGCCAGCAGCAACAAAGTAGGAACCGGGACTATGAATGAAAAACTGTTTTTT
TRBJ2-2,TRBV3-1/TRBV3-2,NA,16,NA,CASSQARGSVTGELFF,TGTGCCAGCAGCCAAGCTAGGGGCAGCGTCACCGGGGAGCTGTTTTTT
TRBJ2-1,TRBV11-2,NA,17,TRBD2,CASSLLASGSSYNEQFF,TGTGCCAGCAGCTTACTGGCTAGCGGGAGCTCCTACAATGAGCAGTTCTTC
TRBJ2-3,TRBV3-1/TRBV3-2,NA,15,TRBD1,CASSHGDRVVDTQYF,TGTGCCAGCAGCCATGGGGACAGGGTAGTAGATACGCAGTATTTT
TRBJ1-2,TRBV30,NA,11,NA,CAWSLGTGYTF,TGTGCCTGGAGTTTGGGGACCGGCTACACCTTC
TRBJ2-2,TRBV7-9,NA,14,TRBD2,CASSFAGGPEELFF,TGTGCCAGCAGCTTCGCGGGGGGCCCCGAGGAGCTGTTTTTT
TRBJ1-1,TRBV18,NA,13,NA,CASSGTVNTEAFF,TGTGCCAGCTCAGGGACGGTGAACACTGAAGCTTTCTTT
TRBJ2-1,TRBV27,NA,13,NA,CASSFRVNNEQFF,TGTGCCAGCAGTTTCCGGGTAAACAATGAGCAGTTCTTC
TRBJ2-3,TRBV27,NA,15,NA,CASSLRITSTDTQYF,TGTGCCAGCAGTTTACGCATCACTAGCACAGATACGCAGTATTTT
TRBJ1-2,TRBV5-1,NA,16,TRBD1,CASSFFLQGGDYGYTF,TGCGCCAGCAGCTTTTTCTTACAGGGGGGTGACTATGGCTACACCTTC